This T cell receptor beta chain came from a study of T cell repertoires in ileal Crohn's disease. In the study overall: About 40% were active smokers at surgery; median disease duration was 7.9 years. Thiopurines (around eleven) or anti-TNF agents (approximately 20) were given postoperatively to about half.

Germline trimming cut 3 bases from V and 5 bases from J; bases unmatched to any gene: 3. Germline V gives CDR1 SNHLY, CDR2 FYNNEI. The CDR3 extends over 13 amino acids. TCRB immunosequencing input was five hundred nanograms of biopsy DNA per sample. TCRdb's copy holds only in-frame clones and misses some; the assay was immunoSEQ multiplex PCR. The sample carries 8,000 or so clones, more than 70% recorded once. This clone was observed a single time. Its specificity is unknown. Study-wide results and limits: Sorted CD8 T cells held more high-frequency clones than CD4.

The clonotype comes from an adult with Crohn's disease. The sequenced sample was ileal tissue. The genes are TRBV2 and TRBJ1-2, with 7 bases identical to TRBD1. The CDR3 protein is CASSEQGEYGYTF. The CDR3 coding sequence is TGTGCCAGCAGTGAGCAGGGGGAGTATGGCTACACCTTC.